Sequencing of this T cell receptor (beta chain) was carried out in a study of T-cell reconstitution after alpha-beta-depleted transplantation in children. Germline V CDR1 and CDR2: MNHEY, SVGAGI. J gave up 4 bases and V 3 bases, and 6 bases lay outside the gene matches. The CDR3 has 15 amino acids. Molecular barcoding with unique molecular identifiers was used for the TCRbeta library. One entry per CDR3 protein, called by TCRdb with MiXCR from the PCR reads. The data show around 250,000 distinct CDR3 sequences, about 25% seen once. With regard to this clonotype: Its antigen is not known.

Findings and limits, study-wide: Surviving recipient T cells and thymic progenitors underlay high day-60 TCRbeta diversity in some patients.

V usage is TRBV6-5 and J usage is TRBJ2-5; 9 nucleotides agree with TRBD2. This TCR came from a girl between 2 and 10 years old with Fanconi anemia, due to receive a stem cell transplant. The source material was PBMCs, sampled before TCRalphabeta/CD19-depleted stem cell transplant. CDR3 region: CASSYRGTSLETQYF. The CDR3 DNA reads TGTGCCAGCAGTTATAGGGGGACTAGCTTAGAGACCCAGTACTTC.